This T cell receptor beta chain was captured by sequencing in a study of identical twins. CDR3 size: 12 residues. Germline CDR1 and CDR2: SNHLY and FYNNEI. V dropped 7 bases and J dropped 4; count of bases not matched to a gene: 4. TCRdb re-analysed the 5' RACE reads in MiXCR, keeping a single row per CDR3 protein. The sample includes 270,000 or so distinct CDR3 sequences, about 8% of them seen just once. Ten or more counts support this clonotype. The same data also went into a second study, on yellow fever vaccine responses in identical twins.

This TCR derives from a woman in her late teens or twenties in good health. Sequenced: CD8+ T cells sorted from blood. The chain uses TRBV2 and TRBJ2-7; 7 bases match TRBD2. The CDR3 DNA follows: TGTGCCAGCAACCTAGCGGAATACGAGCAGTACTTC. It encodes CASNLAEYEQYF.